This passage covers 8 T cell receptor beta chains from one sample sequenced in a study of shared clonotypes between healthy human individuals. Repertoires were generated with immunoSEQ multiplex PCR, while TCRdb's copy carries only in-frame clones and drops some. The sample records over 700,000 clones, about two thirds being singletons. The specimen sequenced was memory CD4+ T cells sorted from blood. Subset given: CD45RA-negative fraction. These receptors all stem from a woman aged 25-40 years in good health.

This clone was counted many times. The chain employs TRBV7-2 and TRBJ2-3; D is undetermined. Germline V CDR1 and CDR2: SGHTA, FQGNSA. CDR3 length: 14 amino acids. Trimming left V 1 base short and J 8 bases short, with 13 bases between. The CDR3 nucleotides are TGTGCCAGCAGCTTAGGGGCCGACGTGGGTACGCAGTATTTT. This translates into CASSLGADVGTQYF.

The rearrangement joins TRBV4-2 to TRBJ2-1; 13 bases match TRBD2. With V trimmed by 4 bases and J by 10 bases, 25 bases remained unmatched. In germline, CDR1 is LGHNA, CDR2 YNFKEQ. This CDR3 is 21 amino acids long. CDR3 bases: TGTGCCAGCAGCCCTCGTTCGGATAATGGGGAATGGACTAGCGGGAGAAGAGAGCAGTTCTTC. Protein: CASSPRSDNGEWTSGRREQFF.

This clone appeared once. The rearrangement uses TRBV5-1 and TRBJ1-1, with TRBD1 as a possible D gene (5 bases). The CDR3 is made up of 13 amino acids. Germline-derived CDR1 and CDR2 are SGHRS and YFSETQ. V lost 4 bases to trimming and J lost 8 bases, with 15 bases between them. CDR3 coding DNA: TGCGCCAGCAGCCGCGAAACAGGTAGAGAAGCTTTCTTT. Translation: CASSRETGREAFF.

V and J are TRBV5-4 and TRBJ1-4, with D possibly matching TRBD1 (6 bases). CDR1 and CDR2 from the germline V gene are SGHNT and YYREEE (reference sequence). The V end lost 4 bases, the J end lost 7 bases, and 14 bases lay between the germline ends. This CDR3 is 14 amino acids long. The CDR3 here is CASSQAGGSEKLFF. In nucleotides, the CDR3 is TGTGCCAGCAGCCAAGCGGGGGGCAGTGAAAAACTGTTTTTT.

Worth noting for this clone: This same CDR3 is encoded by further DNA sequences in the sample. The rearrangement links TRBV18 to TRBJ2-3; 11 bases fit TRBD2. Germline CDR1 reads KGHSH; CDR2 reads LQKENI. J gave up 3 bases and V 5 bases, and 7 bases lay outside the gene matches. This CDR3 comprises 16 residues. The CDR3 loop reads CASSSSSGRRTDTQYF. In DNA, the CDR3 is TGTGCCAGCTCAAGTTCTAGCGGGAGGCGAACAGATACGCAGTATTTT.

The chain combines TRBV11-3 with TRBJ2-1, with D possibly being TRBD1 (6 bases). Germline-derived CDR1 and CDR2 are SGHNT and YENEEA. V lost 5 bases and J lost 6, with 17 bases in between. CDR3 length: 15 amino acids. CDR3 in amino acids: CASSRRGGSSNEQFF. CDR3 nucleotides: TGTGCCAGCAGCCGCAGGGGCGGTTCATCCAATGAGCAGTTCTTC.

The chain links TRBV5-1 to TRBJ2-3; 10 bases align to TRBD1. The CDR3 contains 16 residues. The ends lost 4 bases at V and 8 bases at J; junction bases unmatched: 13. Germline values: CDR1 SGHRS, CDR2 YFSETQ. For the CDR3, the DNA is TGCGCCAGCAGCCTGGGACCCGGGACAGGGGCAGGTACGCAGTATTTT. It specifies CASSLGPGTGAGTQYF.

This clone was detected a few times. The CDR3, as DNA: TGCAGCGTTGGGGGACCGACGGTTGGGGAGACCCAGTACTTC. Its protein is CSVGGPTVGETQYF. The chain carries TRBV29-1 and TRBJ2-5; perhaps D is TRBD1 or TRBD2 (5 bases each). Germline CDR1 SQVTM, CDR2 ANQGSEA. V was cut by 4 bases and J by 5 bases, with 17 bases left in between. This CDR3 is built from 14 residues.